The 5 T cell receptor beta chains in this list originate from one sample, sequenced in a study of human T cells and chemical hapten exposure. TCRdb redid the calling of the RACE reads with MiXCR, one entry per CDR3 protein. The sample lists approximately 340,000 distinct CDR3 sequences; roughly 6.9% were seen once. Time point meaning: patch test 1, 2 weeks after DPC sensitization. Regarding treatment: therapeutic diphenylcyclopropenone sensitization with weekly scalp DPC. Sequencing used whole blood, obtained in connection with sensitization to the hapten diphenylcyclopropenone (DPC). All receptors come from a woman in her late teens or twenties with alopecia areata. Some clones in this sample may be carry-over from other donors' samples.

J is TRBJ1-2 and V is TRBV6-6, with D tentatively TRBD1 (6 bases). The CDR3 totals 14 residues. The V gene lost 6 bases and the J gene lost 7 bases, with 18 bases spanning the gap. The germline V gene has CDR1 MNHNY and CDR2 SVGAGI (reference sequence). CDR3 sequence reads: CASRTTTGLGGYTF. For the CDR3, the DNA is TGTGCCAGCAGGACTACAACAGGGCTGGGTGGCTACACCTTC.

The chain's CDR3 is CASSLPSRGGAGTQYF. Here the CDR3 DNA reads TGCGCCAGCAGCTTGCCCTCTAGAGGGGGGGCAGGGACCCAGTACTTC. V and J are TRBV5-1 and TRBJ2-5; tentative D call: TRBD2 (7 bases). The CDR3 is 16 residues long. The V gene lost 1 base and the J gene lost 7 bases, with 20 bases spanning the gap. The germline CDR1 and CDR2 sequences are SGHRS and YFSETQ.

This clonotype was observed many times. Here the CDR3 DNA reads TGCAGCGTTGCGGGGTCCATCACTGAAGCTTTCTTT. Protein sequence: CSVAGSITEAFF. The chain uses TRBV29-1 and TRBJ1-1, with D hard to call. Germline CDR1 SQVTM, CDR2 ANQGSEA. The V gene lost 4 bases and the J gene lost 4 bases, with 10 bases spanning the gap. CDR3 length equals 12 residues.

The sample holds a few counts of this clonotype. The chain combines TRBV28 with TRBJ2-5, with 9 bases aligning to TRBD1. This CDR3 spans 15 amino acids. From germline, CDR1 is MDHEN and CDR2 SYDVKM. After removal of 4 bases from V and 2 bases from J, the junction contained 5 bases not matched to a gene. CDR3 bases: TGTGCCAGCAGTTATCCGGACAGGGGACAAGAGACCCAGTACTTC. Amino acid sequence: CASSYPDRGQETQYF.

This clonotype has only a few counts. The chain uses TRBV6-5 and TRBJ1-6, with TRBD1 matching 10 bases. CDR1 and CDR2 (germline): MNHEY, SVGAGI. V was pared by 8 bases and J by 7 bases, with 8 bases of the junction left unmatched. The CDR3 totals 15 residues. For the CDR3, the DNA is TGTGCCAGCGGGGGGGGACAGGGGTACAATTCACCCCTCCACTTT. Amino acid sequence: CASGGGQGYNSPLHF.